Following are 2 T cell receptor beta chains from one sample sequenced in a study of T cell responses to AZD1222 COVID-19 vaccine. Sequencing was performed with immunoSEQ multiplex PCR; in TCRdb, only in-frame clones are kept and a portion is missing. The data hold 90,000 to 120,000 clones, with 87% observed a single time. The sample here was peripheral blood, taken 28 days after the second AZD1222 dose. The receptors shown here come from an adult who received the AZD1222 COVID-19 vaccine.

V is TRBV3-1 (or the pseudogene TRBV3-2) and J is TRBJ1-2; TRBD1 might be the D (5 bases). V was clipped by 1 base and J by 4 bases, with 13 bases between them. Germline V CDR1 and CDR2: LGHDT, YNNKEL (reference sequence). There are 15 residues in the CDR3. Here the CDR3 reads CASSQGRQTIYGYTF. CDR3 in DNA: TGTGCCAGCAGCCAAGGTCGACAGACCATCTATGGCTACACCTTC.

V is TRBV3-1 (or the pseudogene TRBV3-2) and J is TRBJ1-1; D is unresolved. The V end was cut by 4 bases, the J end by 6 bases, with 9 bases between. CDR1 and CDR2 from the germline V gene are LGHDT and YNNKEL (reference sequence). CDR3 length: 12 residues. The CDR3 coding sequence is TGTGCCAGCAGCCCCTGGTCCTCTGAAGCTTTCTTT. It codes for CASSPWSSEAFF.